The text below deals with one TCR beta chain. The data originate from a study of shared clonotypes between healthy human individuals. Study as a whole: CD4 naive and memory got three plates each, CD8 naive two, CD8 memory one.

It was into CD45RA+ naive and CD45RA-negative memory subsets that the CD4+ cells were split. Using immunoSEQ multiplex PCR, the repertoire was profiled, and TCRdb retains in-frame clones only, with some absent. The sample holds approximately 530,000 clones, 90% to 96% seen once. V lost 8 bases and J lost 0; bases outside the gene matches: 5. The CDR3 runs 14 residues. CDR1 is MDHEN, CDR2 SYDVKM, per germline. The chain employs TRBV28 and TRBJ2-7; 9 bases are shared with TRBD2. The material sequenced was naive CD4+ T cells sorted from blood. The subset here: CD45RA+ positively selected. This receptor was identified in a woman under 40 in good health. CDR3 loop: CASYGREGSYEQYF. CDR3 DNA: TGTGCCAGCTATGGGCGGGAGGGCTCCTACGAGCAGTACTTC.